This TCR beta chain was identified during a study of T cells after somatic rescue of genetic block. TCRdb keeps only in-frame clones here, not all; method: immunoSEQ multiplex PCR. The repertoire has about 8,000 clones, approximately 79% of them found once; the top ten carry about 25%. J lost 15 bases, V lost 5 bases, and 16 bases had no gene match. Germline-derived CDR1 and CDR2 are MDHEN and SYDVKM. The CDR3 spans 16 residues. The material sequenced was peripheral blood mononuclear cells (PBMCs). The clonotype was recovered from a boy aged 5-17 years. The chain joins TRBV28 to TRBJ2-1; 13 bases line up with TRBD2. DNA of the CDR3: TGTGCCAGCAGTCCGTTACCGGGACTAGCGGGGACAATACGGTTCTTC. This sequence encodes CASSPLPGLAGTIRFF.